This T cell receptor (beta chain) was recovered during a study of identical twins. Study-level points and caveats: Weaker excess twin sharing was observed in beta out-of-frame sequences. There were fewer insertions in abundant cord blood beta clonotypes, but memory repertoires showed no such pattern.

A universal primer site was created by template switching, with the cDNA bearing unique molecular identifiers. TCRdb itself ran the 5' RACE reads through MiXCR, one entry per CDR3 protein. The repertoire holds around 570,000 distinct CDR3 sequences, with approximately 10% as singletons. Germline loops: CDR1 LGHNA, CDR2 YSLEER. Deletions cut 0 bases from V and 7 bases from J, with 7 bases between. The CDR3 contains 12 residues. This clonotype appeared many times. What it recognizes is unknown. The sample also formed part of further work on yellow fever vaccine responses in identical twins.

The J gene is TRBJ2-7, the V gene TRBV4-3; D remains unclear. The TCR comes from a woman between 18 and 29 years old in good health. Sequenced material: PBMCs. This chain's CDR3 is CASSQESEEQYF. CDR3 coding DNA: TGCGCCAGCAGCCAAGAGTCAGAAGAGCAGTACTTC.